The TCR beta chain under discussion was sequenced for a study of blood T cell repertoires in COVID-19. Across the whole study: COVID-19 samples, acute and convalescent, were from the United States, Italy and Spain. Sources were T cells, B-cell-depleted T cells, or PBMCs; the material itself was cDNA or gDNA.

Original data processing: Reference gene primers were amplified, and this amplification served to estimate nucleated cell counts. TCRdb's table, derived via immunoSEQ multiplex PCR, lists solely in-frame clones and lacks some. D and trimming come from the DNA, and the V and J calls and clone size come from that table. There are over 300,000 clones in the sample; nearly 90% occur only once, and approximately 7% lies in the top ten. This clone showed up just once. The length of the CDR3 is 16 residues. V shed 6 bases and J shed 3 bases, with 19 bases lying between them. The germline V gene encodes CDR1 MNHEY and CDR2 SMNVEV (reference sequence).

This TCR derives from a man aged 18 to 30 with active or convalescent COVID-19. The chain uses TRBV27 and TRBJ2-3; D not resolved. Sequencing was performed on peripheral blood. CDR3 loop: CASSKNDQSRTDTQYF. The DNA of the CDR3 is TGTGCCAGCAGCAAGAACGACCAGTCTAGGACAGATACGCAGTATTTT.